At least ten counts were recorded for the clone carrying this T cell receptor (beta chain). This specimen comes from a study of early T cells in non-severe SARS-CoV-2 infection. TCRdb reprocessed the 5' RACE reads with MiXCR, giving one entry per CDR3 protein. The repertoire holds around 40,000 distinct CDR3 sequences, around 5.7% seen once, with roughly 4.5% in the top ten. The length of the CDR3 is 17 residues. The ends lost 3 bases at V and 3 bases at J; junction bases unmatched: 9. Germline assignment: CDR1 SGHAT and CDR2 FQNNGV. This TCR was recovered from an adult who was a healthcare worker with PCR-confirmed SARS-CoV-2 infection or an uninfected control (not recorded which). Sequencing input: whole blood. This sequence joins TRBV11-2 and TRBJ1-1, with TRBD1 identical over 11 bases. The CDR3 nucleotides read TGTGCCAGCAGCTTTGTTCTGGACAGGGGGCGGCACACTGAAGCTTTCTTT. The encoded protein is CASSFVLDRGRHTEAFF.